These 12 T cell receptor beta chains were sequenced from one sample in a study of cytomegalovirus exposure and HLA in healthy donors. The PCR made use of 60 Vbeta and 13 Jbeta primers. Produced via immunoSEQ multiplex PCR; TCRdb's table is partial and in-frame only. The sample holds about 130,000 clones, 74% seen once. Sequencing input: PBMCs. These receptors were obtained from a man between 40 and 49 years old in good health and CMV-seropositive.

This clone was found once. The V and J genes are TRBV4-2 and TRBJ1-4; possible D gene TRBD1, 6 bases. Trimming stripped 0 bases from V and 7 bases from J, with 12 bases between. CDR1 and CDR2 from the germline V gene are LGHNA and YNFKEQ. The CDR3 extends over 15 amino acids. CDR3: CASSQERGMTEKLFF. The CDR3 DNA sequence: TGTGCCAGCAGCCAAGAAAGGGGGATGACTGAAAAACTGTTTTTT.

The CDR3 here is CSVEASGTGVWGYTF. The CDR3 DNA is TGCAGCGTTGAAGCATCCGGGACAGGGGTGTGGGGCTACACCTTC. The chain has TRBV29-1 and TRBJ1-2; 10 bases match TRBD1. Germline CDR1 is SQVTM and CDR2 is ANQGSEA. This CDR3 is built from 15 residues. The trim removed 1 base at V and 8 bases at J, leaving 10 bases unmatched.

The chain couples TRBV5-1 to TRBJ2-5, with a tentative D call TRBD2 (5 bases). The germline V gene encodes CDR1 SGHRS and CDR2 YFSETQ. The CDR3 has 12 amino acids. With 4 bases removed from V and 6 bases from J, the gap between germline ends came to 10 bases. CDR3 nucleotide sequence: TGCGCCAGCAGCCTTGGGGAGAAGACCCAGTACTTC. Translation: CASSLGEKTQYF.

This clone has only a few counts. V usage is TRBV5-1 and J usage is TRBJ2-6; 11 bases agree with TRBD2. The CDR3 is 17 amino acids. Germline CDR1 is SGHRS and CDR2 is YFSETQ. Trimming at V came to 3 bases and at J to 2 bases, leaving 4 bases not matched to a gene. The CDR3 reads CASSSIAGGTGANVLTF. In nucleotides, the CDR3 is TGCGCCAGCAGCTCGATAGCGGGAGGGACTGGGGCCAACGTCCTGACTTTC.

This sequence joins TRBV30 and TRBJ2-7, with 8 bases aligning to TRBD1. Losses at the gene ends were 4 bases for V and 2 bases for J; bases not matched to a gene: 4. CDR3 length equals 13 residues. Per the germline V gene, CDR1 is GTSNPN and CDR2 is SVGIG (reference sequence). This chain's CDR3 is CAWKSGGTYEQYF. CDR3 bases: TGTGCCTGGAAGTCAGGGGGCACCTACGAGCAGTACTTC.

CDR3 residues: CASSNYNQPQHF. The CDR3 bases are TGTGCCAGCAGTAACTACAATCAGCCCCAGCATTTT. The chain carries TRBV27 and TRBJ1-5; D gene uncertain. This CDR3 spans 12 amino acids. V was pared by 5 bases and J by 3 bases, with 5 bases between. Germline loops: CDR1 MNHEY, CDR2 SMNVEV (reference sequence).

The V and J genes are TRBV2 and TRBJ1-5; no reliable D call. Germline V gene data show CDR1 as SNHLY and CDR2 as FYNNEI. Trimming stripped 4 bases from V and 6 bases from J, with 10 bases between. The CDR3 runs 13 residues. Here the CDR3 DNA reads TGTGCCAGCAGTGTTGAGGGAAGTCAGCCCCAGCATTTT. Its translation: CASSVEGSQPQHF.

The chain employs TRBV7-8 and TRBJ1-2; possibly TRBD1 for D (6 bases). The CDR3 totals 14 residues. CDR1 and CDR2 (germline): SGHVS, FQNEAQ. Trimming removed 5 bases at V and 2 bases at J, with 12 bases between. The chain's CDR3 is CASSLDRLNYGYTF. In nucleotides, the CDR3 is TGTGCCAGCAGCCTGGACAGACTAAACTATGGCTACACCTTC.

The chain uses TRBV6-5 and TRBJ2-2; 7 nucleotides line up with TRBD2. Germline CDR1 MNHEY, CDR2 SVGAGI. The CDR3 covers 15 residues. V lost 7 bases, J lost 7 bases, and 12 bases stayed unmatched. CDR3 sequence: CASTLGRVTGGELFF. The DNA for the CDR3 is TGTGCCAGCACCTTAGGGAGGGTTACAGGCGGGGAGCTGTTTTTT.

The V and J genes are TRBV28 and TRBJ1-3; D gene uncertain. From germline, CDR1 is MDHEN and CDR2 SYDVKM. V lost 5 bases, J lost 0 bases, and 14 bases lay in between. This CDR3 is built from 16 residues. The CDR3 coding sequence is TGTGCCAGCAGTATCGCTCGGTTATTCTCTGGAAACACCATATATTTT. Its translation is CASSIARLFSGNTIYF.

The CDR3, as DNA: TGTGCCAGCAGTTCCGGACAGGGACTTAAGACGACTGAAGCTTTCTTT. It yields the protein CASSSGQGLKTTEAFF. The genes are TRBV27 and TRBJ1-1; TRBD1 agrees at 8 bases. The CDR3 extends over 16 amino acids. Germline values: CDR1 MNHEY, CDR2 SMNVEV (reference sequence). The ends lost 4 bases at V and 5 bases at J; junction bases unmatched: 12.

Only a few counts were recorded for this clone. The chain recombines TRBV2 with TRBJ2-7, with 7 bases that match TRBD1. The J segment lost 5 bases and the V segment lost 4 bases, leaving 8 bases of the junction unmatched. CDR3 length: 14 residues. Per the germline V gene, CDR1 is SNHLY and CDR2 is FYNNEI. The CDR3 DNA is TGTGCCAGCAGTGGTTTAGGCACAGGGGACGAGCAGTACTTC. Translated, it gives CASSGLGTGDEQYF.